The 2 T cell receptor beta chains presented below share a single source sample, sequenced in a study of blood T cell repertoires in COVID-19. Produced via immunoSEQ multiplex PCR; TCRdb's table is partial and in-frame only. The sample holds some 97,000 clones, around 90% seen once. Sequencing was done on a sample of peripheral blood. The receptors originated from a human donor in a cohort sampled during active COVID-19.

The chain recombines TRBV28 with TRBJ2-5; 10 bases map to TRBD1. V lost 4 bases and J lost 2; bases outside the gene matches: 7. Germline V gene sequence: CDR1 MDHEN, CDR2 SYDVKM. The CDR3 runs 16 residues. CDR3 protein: CASSSPGTGEQETQYF. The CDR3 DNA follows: TGTGCCAGCAGTTCTCCGGGGACAGGGGAACAAGAGACCCAGTACTTC.

The CDR3 loop reads CASSLRETGAYNEQFF. CDR3 coding DNA: TGCGCCAGCAGCTTGCGGGAGACGGGAGCCTACAATGAGCAGTTCTTC. This rearrangement joins TRBV5-1 to TRBJ2-1, with D maybe TRBD2 (6 bases). The CDR3 is 16 residues long. The germline V gene has CDR1 SGHRS and CDR2 YFSETQ. The V gene lost 1 base and the J gene lost 2 bases, with 13 bases spanning the gap.